The 5 T cell receptor beta chains below come from one sample, sequenced in a study of cytomegalovirus exposure and HLA in healthy donors. The primer mix had 60 Vbeta and 13 Jbeta primers. Repertoires were generated with immunoSEQ multiplex PCR, while TCRdb's copy carries only in-frame clones and drops some. In the table there are approximately 190,000 clones, around 86% of which are singletons. The sequenced sample was PBMCs. The origin of the receptors is a middle-aged man in good health and CMV-seropositive.

The rearrangement links TRBV2 to TRBJ1-6; maybe TRBD1 (6 bases). Per the germline V gene, CDR1 is SNHLY and CDR2 is FYNNEI. V was pared by 7 bases and J by 7 bases, with 11 bases between. The CDR3 sequence is 13 residues long. The CDR3 bases are TGTGCCAGCATTTCAGGGGCCAATTCACCCCTCCACTTT. Its protein is CASISGANSPLHF.

This sequence joins TRBV28 and TRBJ2-7; weak D call: TRBD1 (6 bases). This CDR3 is built from 15 residues. Germline CDR1 MDHEN, CDR2 SYDVKM. V gave up 6 bases and J gave up 3 bases, with 18 bases separating them. The CDR3 sequence: CASSRDTLGVYEQYF. The CDR3 region has the DNA TGTGCCAGCAGCCGGGACACCTTAGGGGTCTACGAGCAGTACTTC.

The V call is TRBV15, the J call TRBJ1-3; the D is unclear. Trimming cost V 3 bases and J 2 bases, with 8 bases left between them. There are 14 residues in the CDR3. Germline assignment: CDR1 LNHNV and CDR2 YYDKDF (reference sequence). The CDR3 loop is CATSRAHPGNTIYF. The CDR3 nucleotides read TGTGCCACCAGCAGGGCCCATCCTGGAAACACCATATATTTT.

V usage is TRBV6-6 and J usage is TRBJ2-5; TRBD1 agrees at 10 bases. The J call may be wrong; the DNA end is better matched by TRBJ2-7. Germline V CDR1 and CDR2: MNHNY, SVGAGI (reference sequence). This CDR3 spans 15 amino acids. The CDR3 nucleotides are TGTGCCAGCAGTTACTCCGGGACAGGGGTTTACGAGCAGTACTTC. It yields the protein CASSYSGTGVYEQYF.

The table lists this clone with a count of one. The chain employs TRBV13 and TRBJ1-4; D possibly corresponds to TRBD1 (5 bases). Trimming pared 4 bases from V and 8 bases from J, leaving 17 bases between. In germline, CDR1 is PRHDT, CDR2 FYEKMQ (reference sequence). The CDR3 spans 15 residues. The CDR3 region is CASSSNRGRGEKLFF. The CDR3, as DNA: TGTGCCAGCAGCTCCAATCGGGGGAGAGGGGAAAAACTGTTTTTT.